This entry lists 21 T cell receptor beta chains sequenced from one sample in a study of T-cell reconstitution after alpha-beta-depleted transplantation in children. The TCRbeta library incorporated unique molecular identifiers. Using its own MiXCR run on the PCR reads, TCRdb lists one record per CDR3 protein. The table lists about 500,000 distinct CDR3 sequences, around 10% of them singletons. Sample: PBMCs, mostly from graft donor cells, taken 180 days after TCRalphabeta/CD19-depleted stem cell transplant. The receptors stem from a female patient aged 2 to 10 who had a stem cell transplant for aplastic anemia, so the T cells may come from the graft donor.

This clonotype was seen only a few times. The chain uses TRBV29-1 and TRBJ1-2; no definite D call. The CDR3 is 14 residues long. Trimming removed 4 bases at V and 2 bases at J, with 14 bases between. Looked up from germline, CDR1 is SQVTM and CDR2 is ANQGSEA. CDR3 sequence (DNA): TGCAGCGTTGGGGAGCAGGTGCGGAACTATGGCTACACCTTC. It codes for CSVGEQVRNYGYTF.

This clonotype has just a few counts. This chain joins TRBV12-3 or TRBV12-4 and TRBJ1-4; D uncertain. Trimming left V 3 bases short and J 10 bases short, with 12 bases between. This CDR3 comprises 13 residues. The CDR3 DNA reads as TGTGCCAGCAGTTTCCGCATCCTCGGAAAACTGTTTTTT. Translated: CASSFRILGKLFF.

This clonotype was seen only a few times. The chain employs TRBV12-3 or TRBV12-4 and TRBJ1-1, with 8 positions matching TRBD1. The CDR3 consists of 13 residues. After removal of 6 bases from V and 1 base from J, the junction contained 1 base not matched to a gene. Written as DNA, the CDR3 is TGTGCCAGCAGGGACAGGGCGAACACTGAAGCTTTCTTT. As protein: CASRDRANTEAFF.

The chain uses TRBV12-3 or TRBV12-4 and TRBJ2-1; 10 bases line up with TRBD2. The CDR3 contains 16 residues. Trimming took 1 base from V and 6 from J; bases not matched to a gene: 6. The CDR3 sequence: CASSLVGTSVVNEQFF. The CDR3 DNA reads as TGTGCCAGCAGTTTAGTAGGGACTAGCGTTGTCAATGAGCAGTTCTTC.

The chain uses TRBV28 and TRBJ2-7, with 8 positions matching TRBD1. Germline lookup yields CDR1 MDHEN and CDR2 SYDVKM. V dropped 10 bases and J dropped 2; count of bases not matched to a gene: 13. The CDR3 has 15 residues. In DNA, the CDR3 is TGTGCCACTGGGGGAATGACAGGGGAACCCTACGAGCAGTACTTC. This codes for CATGGMTGEPYEQYF.

There are many counts of this clonotype. The V and J genes are TRBV10-3 and TRBJ1-1; D is perhaps TRBD1 (5 bases). The CDR3 spans 13 residues. V was pared by 2 bases and J by 6 bases, with 10 bases between. The germline gives CDR1 ENHRY, CDR2 SYGVKD. The CDR3 here is CAISEAVGAEAFF. The CDR3 nucleotides are TGTGCCATCAGTGAGGCCGTGGGGGCTGAAGCTTTCTTT.

The chain joins TRBV10-3 to TRBJ1-1; no clear D gene. V was cut by 6 bases and J by 2 bases, with 10 bases left in between. The CDR3 runs 13 residues. Germline V gene data show CDR1 as ENHRY and CDR2 as SYGVKD. The DNA of the CDR3 is TGTGCCATCAGGTGGACGGAAAACACTGAAGCTTTCTTT. Amino acids: CAIRWTENTEAFF.

This clonotype was seen a few times. V usage is TRBV7-8 and J usage is TRBJ1-1, with D unclear. V lost 2 bases to trimming and J lost 2 bases, with 9 bases between them. The CDR3 length is 14 residues. The germline gives CDR1 SGHVS, CDR2 FQNEAQ. The CDR3 sequence is CASSLYTDNTEAFF. In DNA form, the CDR3 reads TGTGCCAGCAGCTTATATACGGATAACACTGAAGCTTTCTTT. Complete variable domain (other parts from reference TRBV7-8 and TRBJ1-1): GAGVSQSPRYKVAKRGQDVALRCDPISGHVSLFWYQQALGQGPEFLTYFQNEAQLDKSGLPSDRFFAERPEGSVSTLKIQRTQQEDSAVYLCASSLYTDNTEAFFGQGTRLTVV.

This clonotype has a handful of counts. This rearrangement joins TRBV5-1 to TRBJ2-7; D is possibly TRBD1 (6 bases). CDR1 is SGHRS and CDR2 is YFSETQ in the germline V gene. This CDR3 is built from 16 residues. V dropped 1 base and J dropped 0 bases, with 14 bases sitting between them. The CDR3 region is CASSLPWTDFSYEQYF. CDR3 nucleotide sequence: TGCGCCAGCAGCTTGCCCTGGACAGATTTCTCCTACGAGCAGTACTTC.

The gene calls are TRBV5-1 and TRBJ1-3; D ambiguous. V was pared by 9 bases and J by 0 bases, with 13 bases between. Germline lookup yields CDR1 SGHRS and CDR2 YFSETQ. The CDR3 extends over 14 amino acids. DNA of the CDR3: TGCGCCACCATGGACGAAAGCTCTGGAAACACCATATATTTT. Translation gives CATMDESSGNTIYF.

The chain carries TRBV28 and TRBJ1-5, with TRBD1 matching over 7 bases. The V segment lost 5 bases and the J segment 4 bases; nucleotides outside the gene matches: 8. The CDR3 is 15 amino acids. Germline lookup yields CDR1 MDHEN and CDR2 SYDVKM. CDR3 sequence (DNA): TGTGCCAGCAGTGGTCCGGACAGGATGAATCAGCCCCAGCATTTT. This sequence encodes CASSGPDRMNQPQHF.

This clonotype was seen just once. The chain joins TRBV20-1 to TRBJ2-7; D is possibly TRBD2 (5 bases). The CDR3 is 12 amino acids. V lost 4 bases to trimming and J lost 3 bases, with 10 bases between them. Germline CDR1 and CDR2: DFQATT and SNEGSKA (reference sequence). In DNA form, the CDR3 reads TGCAGTGCTACGGACTCGAACTACGAGCAGTACTTC. Encoded protein: CSATDSNYEQYF.

This clonotype has a handful of counts. A much larger clone lies a single base off, so this may be a read error. The chain joins TRBV10-2 to TRBJ2-4; D is possibly TRBD1 (6 bases). From germline, CDR1 is WSHSY and CDR2 SAAADI. This CDR3 spans 14 amino acids. Trimming removed 8 bases at V and 12 bases at J, with 23 bases between. As DNA, the CDR3 is TGCGCCAGCTCCCACGGCAGGGGTGGAGACAGTCAGTACTTC. Translated: CASSHGRGGDSQYF.

The V and J genes are TRBV24-1 and TRBJ2-1; 10 nucleotides align to TRBD2. Trimming cost V 4 bases and J 8 bases; bases outside gene matches: 16. This CDR3 has 18 residues. Germline V CDR1 and CDR2: KGHDR, SFDVKD. CDR3 coding DNA: TGTGCCACCAGTGACCCAAATCGACTAGCGGGTCAAATCGATGAGCAGTTCTTC. Amino acids: CATSDPNRLAGQIDEQFF.

Only a few counts were recorded for this clonotype. The chain links TRBV7-9 to TRBJ2-3; 10 positions agree with TRBD2. The germline CDR1 and CDR2 sequences are SEHNR and FQNEAQ (reference sequence). V lost 6 bases, J lost 4 bases, and 7 bases stayed unmatched. This CDR3 contains 15 residues. For the CDR3, the DNA is TGTGCCAGCAGACCATCCAGCGGGAGGGCAGATACGCAGTATTTT. Translated, it gives CASRPSSGRADTQYF.

The J gene is TRBJ2-5, the V gene TRBV7-9; 10 positions agree with TRBD2. Germline V gene lookup returns CDR1 SEHNR and CDR2 FQNEAQ (reference sequence). The CDR3 consists of 14 residues. Losses at the gene ends were 4 bases for V and 6 bases for J; bases not matched to a gene: 5. In nucleotides, the CDR3 is TGTGCCAGCAGCTCGAATAGCGGGAGGAAGACCCAGTACTTC. It translates to CASSSNSGRKTQYF.

This clonotype turned up a few times. The chain employs TRBV29-1 and TRBJ2-5; TRBD1 or TRBD2 may be the D gene (6 bases each). From germline, CDR1 is SQVTM and CDR2 ANQGSEA. The CDR3 covers 14 residues. Trimming shortened V by 4 bases and J by 0 bases, and 12 bases separated the two germline ends. CDR3 nucleotides: TGCAGCGTTGTGAGGAGGGGGAACCAAGAGACCCAGTACTTC. Amino acid sequence: CSVVRRGNQETQYF.

This clonotype has more than one count but fewer than ten. The chain joins TRBV20-1 to TRBJ1-2; no clear D gene. The ends were cut back, 1 base at V and 5 bases at J, with 14 bases in the middle. CDR1 is DFQATT and CDR2 is SNEGSKA in the germline V gene (reference sequence). The CDR3 length is 14 residues. CDR3 coding DNA: TGCAGTGCTAGAGTCGTCTGGGGTTGGTATGGCTACACCTTC. Protein: CSARVVWGWYGYTF.

This clonotype was seen a few times. The rearrangement joins TRBV2 to TRBJ2-5; 9 nucleotides agree with TRBD2. Germline CDR1 is SNHLY and CDR2 is FYNNEI. The CDR3 spans 17 residues. Trimming took 3 bases from V and 2 from J; bases not matched to a gene: 10. The CDR3 DNA follows: TGTGCCAGCAGTGATGAAGGGCTAGCGGGACCTCAAGAGACCCAGTACTTC. Its protein product is CASSDEGLAGPQETQYF. The variable domain in full, completed from reference TRBV2 and TRBJ2-5, reads EPEVTQTPSHQVTQMGQEVILRCVPISNHLYFYWYRQILGQKVEFLVSFYNNEISEKSEIFDDQFSVERPDGSNFTLKIRSTKLEDSAMYFCASSDEGLAGPQETQYFGPGTRLLVL.

This chain connects TRBV12-3 or TRBV12-4 to TRBJ1-2, with TRBD1 as a possible D gene (5 bases). The CDR3 has 13 amino acids. V shed 7 bases and J shed 6 bases, with 15 bases lying between them. The DNA for the CDR3 is TGTGCCAGCATGTTCTGGGACGGCGATGGCTACACCTTC. Protein product: CASMFWDGDGYTF.

This clonotype was counted at least ten times. The V gene is TRBV20-1, the J gene TRBJ2-7; no clear D. The CDR3 totals 12 residues. The V end lost 3 bases, the J end lost 0 bases, and 6 bases lay between the germline ends. CDR1 is DFQATT and CDR2 is SNEGSKA in the germline V gene (reference sequence). This CDR3 is CSASHRSYEQYF. CDR3 coding DNA: TGCAGTGCTAGTCATCGCTCCTACGAGCAGTACTTC.